This T cell receptor beta chain was found in a study of radiotherapy plus CTLA-4 blockade in lung cancer. Germline-derived CDR1 and CDR2 are SEHNR and FQNEAQ (reference sequence). V gave up 5 bases and J gave up 3 bases, with 16 bases separating them. CDR3 size: 16 residues. Sequencing used immunoSEQ multiplex PCR; TCRdb keeps in-frame clones, though not all of them. Of about 60,000 clones detected, 75% to 85% appear once; the ten largest clones hold 3.5% to 4%. The sample consisted of peripheral blood, taken from a patient treated with radiotherapy plus ipilimumab. The receptor's source is a human donor with non-small cell lung cancer who had a partial response to radiotherapy plus ipilimumab. The chain couples TRBV7-9 to TRBJ2-2; a possible D gene is TRBD1 (5 bases). The CDR3 spells CASSPSGISDTGELFF. The DNA for the CDR3 is TGTGCCAGCAGCCCATCAGGGATTTCGGACACCGGGGAGCTGTTTTTT.